Below, 25 T cell receptor beta chains from the same sample are listed, as sequenced in a study. A single record per CDR3 protein comes from TCRdb applying MiXCR to the RT-PCR reads. In the table there are hundreds of thousands of distinct CDR3 sequences, 12% to 15% of which are singletons. Specimen: memory CD4+ T cells from blood. The receptors come from a female donor in good health, serving as a healthy control.

This clonotype was recorded at least ten times. V gene TRBV12-3 or TRBV12-4 combines with J gene TRBJ2-3; D may correspond to TRBD1 or TRBD2 (5 bases each). V gave up 3 bases and J gave up 3 bases, with 22 bases separating them. The CDR3 runs to 18 residues. The CDR3 sequence: CASSFGTRGAGTTDTQYF. In nucleotides, the CDR3 is TGTGCCAGCAGTTTCGGAACCCGGGGCGCCGGGACGACAGATACGCAGTATTTT.

This chain links TRBV6-6 with TRBJ1-4; 9 nucleotides match TRBD1. Losses at the gene ends were 8 bases for V and 8 bases for J; bases not matched to a gene: 9. The germline CDR1 and CDR2 sequences are MNHNY and SVGAGI (reference sequence). The CDR3 totals 14 residues. CDR3 amino acids: CASQDRGVVEKLFF. The CDR3 DNA sequence: TGTGCCAGCCAGGACAGGGGCGTAGTCGAAAAACTGTTTTTT.

This clonotype has ten or more counts. The chain employs TRBV7-3 and TRBJ2-5, with TRBD2 matching 8 bases. This CDR3 contains 15 residues. V shed 5 bases, J shed 0 bases, and the junction held 5 bases outside the gene matches. The germline gives CDR1 SGHTA, CDR2 FQGTGA. CDR3 sequence (DNA): TGTGCCAGCAGCCGGGGAGCGGGGGACCAAGAGACCCAGTACTTC. It codes for CASSRGAGDQETQYF. The full variable domain, completed using reference TRBV7-3 and TRBJ2-5, is GAGVSQTPSNKVTEKGKYVELRCDPISGHTALYWYRQSLGQGPEFLIYFQGTGAADDSGLPNDRFFAVRPEGSVSTLKIQRTERGDSAVYLCASSRGAGDQETQYFGPGTRLLVL.

The V call is TRBV5-6, the J call TRBJ2-1; TRBD1 matches 7 bases. Germline CDR1 reads SGHDT; CDR2 reads YYEEEE. The CDR3 loop spans 14 amino acids. V was pared by 0 bases and J by 6 bases, with 3 bases of the junction left unmatched. CDR3 region: CASSLVTGVNEQFF. CDR3 bases: TGTGCCAGCAGCTTGGTTACAGGGGTCAATGAGCAGTTCTTC.

This clonotype came up many times. The chain has TRBV6-5 and TRBJ1-1; no clear D gene. Germline-derived CDR1 and CDR2 are MNHEY and SVGAGI. The CDR3 extends over 14 amino acids. Trimming took 0 bases from V and 3 from J, leaving 8 bases between them. Here the CDR3 DNA reads TGTGCCAGCAGTTACTCGAACGGGGACACTGAAGCTTTCTTT. This codes for CASSYSNGDTEAFF.

Only a few counts were recorded for this clonotype. The CDR3 sequence is CASTGQSNTGELFF. CDR3 sequence (DNA): TGTGCCAGCACCGGACAGTCGAACACCGGGGAGCTGTTTTTT. The rearrangement links TRBV9 to TRBJ2-2; a weak D match, TRBD1 (6 bases). The germline gives CDR1 SGDLS, CDR2 YYNGEE. The germline V and J ends were trimmed by 6 bases and 0 bases, with 9 bases remaining between them. This CDR3 has 14 residues.

This clonotype was counted at least ten times. The chain links TRBV20-1 to TRBJ2-7; D unresolved. Germline V gene lookup returns CDR1 DFQATT and CDR2 SNEGSKA (reference sequence). Trimming removed 3 bases from V and 6 bases from J, with 12 bases in between. This CDR3 is 12 amino acids long. In nucleotides, the CDR3 is TGCAGTGCTAGGCAGGCGCCCCCCGAGCAGTACTTC. This sequence encodes CSARQAPPEQYF.

This clonotype has more than one count but fewer than ten. The CDR3 loop reads CASSLYSGEQYF. CDR3 DNA sequence: TGCGCCAGCAGCTTATATAGCGGCGAGCAGTACTTC. J is TRBJ2-7 and V is TRBV5-1; D might be TRBD2 (6 bases). CDR1 is SGHRS and CDR2 is YFSETQ in the germline V gene. The CDR3 loop spans 12 amino acids. V shed 2 bases and J shed 6 bases, with 9 bases lying between them.

This clonotype occurred many times. The CDR3 here is CASSPHGQGSREQYF. CDR3 bases: TGTGCCAGCAGCCCCCACGGACAGGGGTCTCGGGAGCAGTACTTC. The chain couples TRBV6-2 or TRBV6-3 to TRBJ2-7, with 9 nucleotides matching TRBD1. CDR1 MNHEY and CDR2 SVGEGT come from the germline V gene. Losses at the gene ends were 6 bases for V and 7 bases for J; bases not matched to a gene: 13. The CDR3 consists of 15 residues.

This clonotype was counted ten times or more. The chain has TRBV6-5 and TRBJ2-3, with D maybe TRBD1 (5 bases). With 5 bases removed from V and 6 bases from J, the gap between germline ends came to 18 bases. The CDR3 is 15 residues long. Germline V gene lookup returns CDR1 MNHEY and CDR2 SVGAGI. The CDR3 is CASSPQGPTLDTQYF. CDR3 nucleotides: TGTGCCAGCAGTCCCCAGGGCCCTACTTTGGATACGCAGTATTTT.

This clonotype was seen a few times. The rearrangement links TRBV3-1 to TRBJ2-3, with a tentative D call TRBD2 (6 bases). CDR1 is LGHDT and CDR2 is YNNKEL in the germline V gene (reference sequence). This CDR3 has 16 amino acids. Trimming removed 1 base at V and 0 bases at J, with 11 bases between. The CDR3 bases are TGTGCCAGCAGCCAAGGGCCGGCGGGGAGCACAGATACGCAGTATTTT. Translated, it gives CASSQGPAGSTDTQYF.

The V and J genes are TRBV18 and TRBJ1-2; no clear D. The V end lost 6 bases, the J end lost 4 bases, and 15 bases lay between the germline ends. In germline, CDR1 is KGHSH, CDR2 LQKENI. The CDR3 is 14 residues long. The CDR3 here is CASSEDGYLYGYTF. In DNA, the CDR3 is TGTGCCAGCTCGGAGGACGGTTACCTCTATGGCTACACCTTC. Full variable domain (rest looked up from reference TRBV18 and TRBJ1-2): NAGVMQNPRHLVRRRGQEARLRCSPMKGHSHVYWYRQLPEEGLKFMVYLQKENIIDESGMPKERFSAEFPKEGPSILRIQQVVRGDSAAYFCASSEDGYLYGYTFGSGTRLTVV.

This clonotype was seen at least ten times. The chain couples TRBV4-3 to TRBJ1-1; TRBD1 matches 7 bases. The CDR3 loop spans 17 amino acids. V shed 1 base and J 1 base; nucleotides not matched to a gene: 9. In germline, CDR1 is LGHNA, CDR2 YSLEER. CDR3 sequence reads: CASSQVIPDRENTEAFF. As DNA, the CDR3 is TGCGCCAGCAGCCAAGTGATTCCAGACAGGGAGAACACTGAAGCTTTCTTT.

The table lists this clonotype with a few counts. This chain joins TRBV27 and TRBJ1-3, with a tentative D call TRBD1 (5 bases). The V and J ends lost 3 bases and 4 bases respectively, with 7 bases between them. This CDR3 has 13 residues. From germline, CDR1 is MNHEY and CDR2 SMNVEV (reference sequence). In DNA form, the CDR3 reads TGTGCCAGCAGTTTTGGGGCCGGAAACACCATATATTTT. Its protein is CASSFGAGNTIYF.

The chain carries TRBV5-1 and TRBJ2-3, with TRBD2 identical over 12 bases. Germline trimming cut 2 bases from V and 2 bases from J; bases unmatched to any gene: 3. The length of the CDR3 is 16 residues. Germline CDR1 reads SGHRS; CDR2 reads YFSETQ. CDR3 amino acids: CASSFASGRDTDTQYF. The CDR3, as DNA: TGCGCCAGCAGCTTTGCTAGCGGGAGGGACACAGATACGCAGTATTTT.

This clonotype was recorded a few times. V and J are TRBV7-3 and TRBJ2-2, with 10 bases identical to TRBD2. The CDR3 is 21 amino acids. Trimming removed 1 base from V and 0 bases from J; junction bases left unmatched: 14. From germline, CDR1 is SGHTA and CDR2 FQGTGA. The CDR3 sequence: CASSLRHLAGELGSNTGELFF. The CDR3 region has the DNA TGTGCCAGCAGCTTAAGGCACCTAGCGGGGGAACTGGGATCGAACACCGGGGAGCTGTTTTTT.

This clonotype was detected only a few times. This chain uses TRBV6-2 or TRBV6-3 with TRBJ2-7; 7 nucleotides align to TRBD1. This CDR3 has 13 residues. Trimming took 7 bases from V and 0 from J; bases not matched to a gene: 3. Germline CDR1 is MNHEY and CDR2 is SVGEGT. The CDR3 nucleotides read TGTGCCAGCACCCAGGGGGACTCCTACGAGCAGTACTTC. This codes for CASTQGDSYEQYF.

This clonotype was observed many times. The rearrangement uses TRBV6-6 and TRBJ2-3; 9 nucleotides align to TRBD2. The CDR3 sequence is 15 residues long. With 5 bases clipped from V and 6 bases from J, the junction kept 9 bases outside the gene matches. Germline V gene data show CDR1 as MNHNY and CDR2 as SVGAGI (reference sequence). CDR3 bases: TGTGCCAGCAGTGATATAGCGGGAGTGGCGGATACGCAGTATTTT. Encoded protein: CASSDIAGVADTQYF.

This clonotype turned up a few times. V gene TRBV2 combines with J gene TRBJ2-7; D ambiguous. Per the germline V gene, CDR1 is SNHLY and CDR2 is FYNNEI. The V end was cut by 6 bases, the J end by 3 bases, with 6 bases between. The CDR3 spans 11 residues. This chain's CDR3 is CASRVYYEQYF. CDR3 in DNA: TGTGCCAGCAGGGTTTACTACGAGCAGTACTTC. Supplemented by reference TRBV2 and TRBJ2-7, the full variable domain reads EPEVTQTPSHQVTQMGQEVILRCVPISNHLYFYWYRQILGQKVEFLVSFYNNEISEKSEIFDDQFSVERPDGSNFTLKIRSTKLEDSAMYFCASRVYYEQYFGPGTRLTVT.

This clonotype showed up just a few times. The chain employs TRBV20-1 and TRBJ2-5, with 8 nucleotides matching TRBD2. The V gene's germline CDR1 is DFQATT and CDR2 SNEGSKA (reference sequence). The CDR3 loop spans 13 amino acids. The V and J ends lost 6 bases and 2 bases, in that order; junction bases with no gene match: 5. The CDR3 bases are TGCAGTGCCGGGAGGGAGGGACAAGAGACCCAGTACTTC. It yields the protein CSAGREGQETQYF.

This clonotype was detected many times. The chain employs TRBV20-1 and TRBJ1-2; TRBD1 is a possible D gene (5 bases). The CDR3 is 13 amino acids. Trimming shortened V by 6 bases and J by 5 bases, and 16 bases separated the two germline ends. Germline loops: CDR1 DFQATT, CDR2 SNEGSKA (reference sequence). The CDR3 here is CSATVAGGYGYTF. The CDR3 bases are TGCAGTGCAACCGTAGCGGGGGGTTATGGCTACACCTTC.

This clonotype was observed a few times. This chain uses TRBV7-9 with TRBJ2-1; 11 nucleotides line up with TRBD2. The V gene end was trimmed by 2 bases and the J gene end by 6 bases; junction bases not matched to a gene: 6. Germline CDR1 SEHNR, CDR2 FQNEAQ (reference sequence). The length of the CDR3 is 16 residues. The CDR3 bases are TGTGCCAGCAGCTTATCATTCCTAGCGGGAGGCAATGAGCAGTTCTTC. Residues: CASSLSFLAGGNEQFF.

The table lists this clonotype with a few counts. J is TRBJ1-5 and V is TRBV19, with D possibly TRBD1 on 5 matching bases. The CDR3 is 15 residues long. V gave up 6 bases and J gave up 1 base, with 13 bases separating them. The germline gives CDR1 LNHDA, CDR2 SQIVND (reference sequence). The DNA for the CDR3 is TGTGCCAGTAGCCCCGGGGCAAGCAGCAATCAGCCCCAGCATTTT. Translating it yields CASSPGASSNQPQHF. Full variable domain (remainder filled in from reference TRBV19 and TRBJ1-5): DGGITQSPKYLFRKEGQNVTLSCEQNLNHDAMYWYRQDPGQGLRLIYYSQIVNDFQKGDIAEGYSVSREKKESFPLTVTSAQKNPTAFYLCASSPGASSNQPQHFGDGTRLSIL.

This clonotype was counted between two and nine times. V usage is TRBV7-2 and J usage is TRBJ2-7, with D unresolved. Trimming cost V 4 bases and J 6 bases, with 10 bases left between them. The CDR3 length is 12 residues. Germline V gene data show CDR1 as SGHTA and CDR2 as FQGNSA. CDR3 amino acids: CASSSYSREQYF. CDR3 nucleotides: TGTGCCAGCAGCTCCTACTCCCGCGAGCAGTACTTC.

This clonotype has ten or more counts. The chain uses TRBV6-2 or TRBV6-3 and TRBJ1-6; 7 nucleotides match TRBD1. The trim removed 4 bases at V and 7 bases at J, leaving 4 bases unmatched. Germline values: CDR1 MNHEY, CDR2 SVGEGT. The CDR3 is 14 residues long. This CDR3 is CASSWDSRNSPLHF. CDR3 DNA sequence: TGTGCCAGCAGTTGGGACAGTAGGAATTCACCCCTCCACTTT.